This TCR beta chain was sequenced for a study of T-cell memory formation after mild COVID-19. Using its own MiXCR run on the 5' RACE reads, TCRdb lists one record per CDR3 protein. The sample has about 39,000 distinct CDR3 sequences, about 6.1% seen once. This clonotype is termed medium-sized. The length of the CDR3 is 13 residues. The V gene lost 4 bases and the J gene lost 9 bases, with 14 bases spanning the gap. Per the germline V gene, CDR1 is SGHRS and CDR2 is YFSETQ. The sample taken for sequencing was PBMCs or a T cell subset sorted from them (not recorded which). The TCR was taken from an adult who had mild COVID-19 (a few samples of this study predate the infection). Cell type and time point are not known. V usage is TRBV5-1 and J usage is TRBJ2-1; D gene ambiguous. CDR3 nucleotide sequence: TGCGCCAGCAGCATCATGGGCGGAGCTGAGCAGTTCTTC. It translates to CASSIMGGAEQFF.